Each of the 17 T cell receptor beta chains below was sequenced from the same sample in a study of cytomegalovirus exposure and HLA in healthy donors. PCR employed 60 Vbeta and 13 Jbeta primers. Only in-frame clones appear in the TCRdb table, and some are missing; sequencing was by immunoSEQ multiplex PCR. The sample includes under 200,000 clones, 84% of them seen just once. The sample taken for sequencing was PBMCs. The receptors come from a boy under 18 in good health and CMV-seronegative.

The chain joins TRBV27 to TRBJ2-7; 7 bases map to TRBD2. The germline gives CDR1 MNHEY, CDR2 SMNVEV (reference sequence). V trimming: 8 bases; J trimming: 0 bases; junction bases outside the gene matches: 10. This CDR3 is built from 15 residues. The DNA of the CDR3 is TGTGCCAGCGCAGAGGCACTAGCGCTCTCCTACGAGCAGTACTTC. This encodes CASAEALALSYEQYF.

The chain is built from TRBV7-8 and TRBJ1-1; possibly TRBD1 for D (6 bases). The V and J ends lost 0 bases and 10 bases respectively, with 9 bases between them. The germline gives CDR1 SGHVS, CDR2 FQNEAQ. The CDR3 sequence is 12 residues long. CDR3 amino acids: CASSLAQGRAFF. CDR3 in DNA: TGTGCCAGCAGCTTAGCACAGGGTAGAGCTTTCTTT.

The genes are TRBV29-1 and TRBJ1-2, with 8 nucleotides matching TRBD1. CDR3 size: 13 residues. V lost 8 bases, J lost 4 bases, and 9 bases stayed unmatched. Germline assignment: CDR1 SQVTM and CDR2 ANQGSEA. CDR3 protein: CSYTQGEVYGYTF. The CDR3 nucleotides read TGCAGCTACACACAGGGGGAGGTCTATGGCTACACCTTC. Combining the CDR3 with reference TRBV29-1 and TRBJ1-2 gives the whole variable domain SAVISQKPSRDICQRGTSLTIQCQVDSQVTMMFWYRQQPGQSLTLIATANQGSEATYESGFVIDKFPISRPNLTFSTLTVSNMSPEDSSIYLCSYTQGEVYGYTFGSGTRLTVV.

The chain has TRBV7-9 and TRBJ1-1; 7 bases match TRBD1. J gave up 5 bases and V 5 bases, and 14 bases lay outside the gene matches. CDR1 and CDR2 (germline): SEHNR, FQNEAQ (reference sequence). This CDR3 contains 16 residues. CDR3 bases: TGTGCCAGCAGCCCCCCAGGGGGGTGGGTAAAGACTGAAGCTTTCTTT. This codes for CASSPPGGWVKTEAFF.

This chain joins TRBV4-1 and TRBJ2-3, with 9 bases that match TRBD2. The V segment lost 1 base and the J segment 2 bases; nucleotides outside the gene matches: 10. Germline V CDR1 and CDR2: MGHRA, YSYEKL. The CDR3 consists of 18 residues. CDR3 coding DNA: TGCGCCAGCAGCCAAGGGGGACTGGCGGGAGGGGCCACAGATACGCAGTATTTT. Its protein product is CASSQGGLAGGATDTQYF.

This clone was counted only a few times. The chain combines TRBV6-5 with TRBJ2-5, with 8 bases lining up with TRBD1. The CDR3 has 14 residues. The germline gives CDR1 MNHEY, CDR2 SVGAGI. V lost 10 bases, J lost 3 bases, and 10 bases stayed unmatched. The CDR3 is CAIDRGRAEETQYF. The CDR3, as DNA: TGTGCCATCGACAGGGGCCGCGCCGAAGAGACCCAGTACTTC.

The V call is TRBV30, the J call TRBJ2-4; 9 bases align to TRBD1. Per germline, CDR1 GTSNPN and CDR2 SVGIG (reference sequence). The V gene end was trimmed by 5 bases and the J gene end by 3 bases; junction bases not matched to a gene: 2. This CDR3 has 13 residues. Here the CDR3 DNA reads TGTGCCTGGGGACAGGGGAGCAAAAACATTCAGTACTTC. The encoded protein is CAWGQGSKNIQYF.

The chain combines TRBV5-1 with TRBJ1-3; D may be TRBD1 (5 bases). Germline-derived CDR1 and CDR2 are SGHRS and YFSETQ. Trimming removed 4 bases at V and 2 bases at J, with 10 bases between. There are 14 residues in the CDR3. The CDR3 nucleotides read TGCGCCAGCAGCGCAGGGTTCCCTGGAAACACCATATATTTT. It is translated as CASSAGFPGNTIYF.

This chain connects TRBV30 to TRBJ2-1; 7 bases fit TRBD2. Trimming removed 5 bases from V and 0 bases from J; junction bases left unmatched: 4. The CDR3 is made up of 14 amino acids. Germline V CDR1 and CDR2: GTSNPN, SVGIG (reference sequence). CDR3 in amino acids: CAWCLAASYNEQFF. The DNA of the CDR3 is TGTGCCTGGTGTCTAGCGGCCTCCTACAATGAGCAGTTCTTC.

This clone occurred a few times. This chain uses TRBV5-6 with TRBJ2-1; 13 nucleotides match TRBD2. The CDR3 covers 17 residues. Per the germline V gene, CDR1 is SGHDT and CDR2 is YYEEEE. Germline trimming cut 4 bases from V and 1 base from J; bases unmatched to any gene: 5. The CDR3 here is CASSIGLAGASYNEQFF. CDR3 in DNA: TGTGCCAGCAGCATCGGACTAGCGGGGGCGTCCTACAATGAGCAGTTCTTC.

V gene TRBV27 combines with J gene TRBJ1-1; 7 bases line up with TRBD1. In germline, CDR1 is MNHEY, CDR2 SMNVEV (reference sequence). There are 12 residues in the CDR3. V lost 5 bases to trimming and J lost 11 bases; unmatched junction nucleotides: 8. The CDR3 reads CASSKDRARAFF. CDR3 nucleotides: TGTGCCAGCAGTAAAGACAGGGCCCGCGCTTTCTTT.

The V and J genes are TRBV28 and TRBJ2-1; D perhaps matches TRBD1 (5 bases). CDR1 and CDR2 from the germline V gene are MDHEN and SYDVKM. Trimming shortened V by 2 bases and J by 0 bases, and 5 bases separated the two germline ends. This CDR3 has 14 amino acids. In nucleotides, the CDR3 is TGTGCCAGCAGTTTAAGGGGCTCCTACAATGAGCAGTTCTTC. Its protein is CASSLRGSYNEQFF.

V gene TRBV30 combines with J gene TRBJ1-1; D ambiguous. Trimming removed 0 bases at V and 1 base at J, with 9 bases between. Germline V gives CDR1 GTSNPN, CDR2 SVGIG (reference sequence). This CDR3 is 14 amino acids long. The CDR3 region is CAWSVPWQNTEAFF. The CDR3 DNA follows: TGTGCCTGGAGTGTACCGTGGCAGAACACTGAAGCTTTCTTT.

The rearrangement uses TRBV29-1 and TRBJ2-7; TRBD1 matches 9 bases. Trimming at V came to 6 bases and at J to 5 bases, leaving 2 bases not matched to a gene. Germline CDR1 and CDR2: SQVTM and ANQGSEA. The CDR3 runs to 11 residues. The CDR3 is CSVQGADEQYF. CDR3 nucleotide sequence: TGCAGCGTACAGGGGGCTGACGAGCAGTACTTC.

The chain is built from TRBV6-4 and TRBJ2-3; D is ambiguous. Trimming cost V 3 bases and J 7 bases, with 11 bases left between them. The germline gives CDR1 MRHNA, CDR2 SNTAGT. The CDR3 has 13 amino acids. The DNA of the CDR3 is TGTGCCAGCAGTGAGGCAGAGGCAAATACGCAGTATTTT. Protein sequence: CASSEAEANTQYF.

This chain uses TRBV5-5 with TRBJ1-5; 10 nucleotides agree with TRBD1. This CDR3 is 15 amino acids long. Germline lookup yields CDR1 SGHKS and CDR2 YYEKEE (reference sequence). V shed 4 bases, J shed 4 bases, and the junction held 5 bases outside the gene matches. The CDR3 region is CASSPRTGGNQPQHF. The DNA for the CDR3 is TGTGCCAGCAGCCCTAGGACAGGGGGTAATCAGCCCCAGCATTTT.

V usage is TRBV14 and J usage is TRBJ2-3, with 12 nucleotides matching TRBD2. From germline, CDR1 is SGHDN and CDR2 FVKESK. V shed 3 bases and J 2 bases; nucleotides not matched to a gene: 6. The CDR3 extends over 17 amino acids. This CDR3 reads CASSQTSGGPITDTQYF. The CDR3 nucleotides read TGTGCCAGCAGCCAGACTAGCGGGGGCCCGATCACAGATACGCAGTATTTT.